These T cell receptor beta chains were read from a single sample in a study of beta chain features in type 1 diabetes. The repertoire was sequenced with immunoSEQ multiplex PCR; TCRdb's copy has only in-frame clones and lacks some. The data contain around 290,000 clones, approximately 8.1% of them singletons. The specimen sequenced was central memory CD4+ T cells from blood. The receptors stem from a woman between 18 and 29 years old in good health. The CDR3 runs from the conserved cysteine through the conserved F or W. The D gene is left open where the match is weak. Expanded clones get a size class; other rows say once, few or many, or leave the size out.

TRBV7-2,.,many,TRBJ2-5,TGTGCCAGCAGCTTAGAGGTCAGCGGTCTGGAGACCCAGTACTTC,CASSLEVSGLETQYF
TRBV30,.,few,TRBJ1-5,TGTGCCTGGTCCCCCAATTGGGGGTACGGAAATCAGCCCCAGCATTTT,CAWSPNWGYGNQPQHF
TRBV6-6,.,.,TRBJ1-3,TGTGCCAGCAGTTATCCGGGGGGAGAAAACACCATATATTTT,CASSYPGGENTIYF
TRBV7-6,TRBD2,.,TRBJ2-3,TGTGCCAGCAGCTTAGTAGCGGGCAGGGCAGATACGCAGTATTTT,CASSLVAGRADTQYF
TRBV2,.,many,TRBJ1-5,TGTGCCAGCAGTGAAGTAGGGACATCCAGACACCAGCATTTT,CASSEVGTSRHQHF
TRBV2,.,.,TRBJ1-5,TGTGCCAGCGCAGGAGACGGAGACAATCAGCCCCAGCATTTT,CASAGDGDNQPQHF
TRBV5-5,.,few,TRBJ2-7,TGTGCCAGCAGCCTAGACTACGAGCAGTACTTC,CASSLDYEQYF
TRBV7-2,.,few,TRBJ1-1,TGTGCCAGCAGCTTACTGTTTTTCGACACTGAAGCTTTCTTT,CASSLLFFDTEAFF
TRBV6-6,TRBD1,.,TRBJ1-5,TGTGCCAGCAGTTTCGGACAGGGGGCTGATCAGCCCCAGCATTTT,CASSFGQGADQPQHF
TRBV30,.,.,TRBJ1-5,TGTGCCTGGAAGGGGTACCAGCCCCAGCATTTT,CAWKGYQPQHF
TRBV25-1,.,.,TRBJ1-6,TGTGCCAGCAGTGACCCTAAGACTGGGGGTACTTCACCCCTCCACTTT,CASSDPKTGGTSPLHF
TRBV30,.,few,TRBJ1-1,TGTGCCTGGAGGCAGGGGCCCTACGAGGCTGAAGCTTTCTTT,CAWRQGPYEAEAFF
TRBV7-9,TRBD2,.,TRBJ2-3,TGTGCCAGCAGCTCTAACAGCGGGAATGGGGGTAGAACAGATACGCAGTATTTT,CASSSNSGNGGRTDTQYF
TRBV5-1,.,.,TRBJ1-2,TGCGCCAGCAGGACGGACGCTAACTATGGCTACACCTTC,CASRTDANYGYTF
TRBV10-3,TRBD1,.,TRBJ2-3,TGTGCCTCGTGGACAGGGTTAAGCACAGATACGCAGTATTTT,CASWTGLSTDTQYF
TRBV4-2,TRBD2,.,TRBJ2-5,TGTGCCAGCAGCCAAGACGGAGGACCTCTAAGAGGAATTGCGGGGGGCCAAGAGACCCAGTACTTC,CASSQDGGPLRGIAGGQETQYF
TRBV7-2,.,many,TRBJ2-3,TGTGCCAGCAGCTTCACAGATACGCAGTATTTT,CASSFTDTQYF
TRBV5-6,.,few,TRBJ2-7,TGTGCCAGCAGCTTGGGCAACGGGGACGAGCAGTACTTC,CASSLGNGDEQYF
TRBV18,TRBD1,.,TRBJ2-7,TGTGCCAGCTCACCGAGGGGGCAGGCCTACGAGCAGTACTTC,CASSPRGQAYEQYF
TRBV10-2,.,few,TRBJ2-7,TGCGCCAGCAGACGGGAGAGCCCTAAGGAGCAGTACTTC,CASRRESPKEQYF
TRBV30,.,few,TRBJ2-3,TGTGCCTGGAGTGTAGTACTAGATACGCAGTATTTT,CAWSVVLDTQYF
TRBV7-2,.,.,TRBJ2-5,TGTGCCAGCAGCCGGACTTACCAAGAGACCCAGTACTTC,CASSRTYQETQYF
TRBV6-6,.,few,TRBJ1-6,TGTGCCAGCCGGAACCGACAGGTTAATTCACCCCTCCACTTT,CASRNRQVNSPLHF
TRBV5-4,TRBD1,few,TRBJ1-4,TGCGCCAGCAGCCAAAGATTCCGGGACAGGGTGATTTTT,CASSQRFRDRVIF
TRBV15,.,.,TRBJ1-2,TGTGCCACCAGCAGAGATAAATTCCGGGGAACGTATGGCTACACCTTC,CATSRDKFRGTYGYTF
TRBV7-2,.,few,TRBJ2-7,TGTGCCAGCAGCGCCTTTCTCCAAACGGGGCCTCCGGAGCAGTACTTC,CASSAFLQTGPPEQYF
TRBV28,.,few,TRBJ1-2,TGTGCCAGCAGGTTCCCTGGGGGCAGCGGCTACACCTTC,CASRFPGGSGYTF
TRBV7-3,.,few,TRBJ2-3,TGTGCCAGCAGCTCCCAGGGGATTAGCACAGATACGCAGTATTTT,CASSSQGISTDTQYF
TRBV5-4,.,many,TRBJ2-6,TGTGCCAGCAGCTTAATGTCCGGGGGAGGGGCCAACGTCCTGACTTTC,CASSLMSGGGANVLTF
TRBV30,.,many,TRBJ1-2,TGTGCCTGGGCCCGACAGGTGTATGGCTACACCTTC,CAWARQVYGYTF
TRBV7-3,.,.,TRBJ2-1,TGTGCCAGCAGCTCCCAGCCCCCAAGGGGGACCTCCTACAATGAGCAGTTCTTC,CASSSQPPRGTSYNEQFF
TRBV5-4,.,many,TRBJ1-4,TGTGCCAGCAGCGCACAGAGCCAACCTGAAAAACTGTTTTTT,CASSAQSQPEKLFF
TRBV5-1,TRBD1,few,TRBJ2-1,TGCGCCAGCAGCCAAACCGACAGGGAAAACAATGAGCAGTTCTTC,CASSQTDRENNEQFF
TRBV18,TRBD2,many,TRBJ2-3,TGTGCCAGCTCACCAATAGCGGGAGGGCCCGATACGCAGTATTTT,CASSPIAGGPDTQYF
TRBV9,.,.,TRBJ2-1,TGTGCCAGCAGCGTACTAGCGACGAGCTCCTACAATGAGCAGTTCTTC,CASSVLATSSYNEQFF
TRBV29-1,TRBD2,.,TRBJ2-3,TGCAGCGTTGTATGGGGAGGGGTCGGGGGTACGCAGTATTTT,CSVVWGGVGGTQYF
TRBV18,TRBD1,many,TRBJ1-2,TGTGCCAGCTCACCCCCGGGACAGGGGGATCGTGGCTACACCTTC,CASSPPGQGDRGYTF
TRBV13,TRBD2,many,TRBJ2-7,TGTGCCAGCAGCCGGACTAGCGCCTCCTACGAGCAGTACTTC,CASSRTSASYEQYF
TRBV19,TRBD2,.,TRBJ2-7,TGTGCCAGTAGTATAGGGCTAGCGGGAGCCTACGAGCAGTACTTC,CASSIGLAGAYEQYF
TRBV18,.,few,TRBJ2-5,TGTGCCAGCTCCCCCTACGGCGAGACCCAGTACTTC,CASSPYGETQYF
TRBV7-8,TRBD1,.,TRBJ1-6,TGTGCCAGCAGCTTAGAGACCAGGGGGCCTTCACCCCTCCACTTT,CASSLETRGPSPLHF
TRBV5-1,.,few,TRBJ1-5,TGCGCCAGCAGCCCGGGGCCTCTAAATCGTCAGCCCCAGCATTTT,CASSPGPLNRQPQHF
TRBV15,TRBD2,.,TRBJ2-2,TGTGCCACCAGCAGAGGGGGAGGGGACACCGGGGAGCTGTTTTTT,CATSRGGGDTGELFF
TRBV19,.,few,TRBJ1-1,TGTGCCAGTAGTATTCGGTTGAGGGAGCCTGAAGCTTTCTTT,CASSIRLREPEAFF
TRBV19,.,few,TRBJ2-5,TGTGCCAGTAGTATAGAACAAGGCAGACAAGAGACCCAGTACTTC,CASSIEQGRQETQYF
TRBV19,.,few,TRBJ1-5,TGTGCCAGTACCTCCCGGGAGGGGAATCAGCCCCAGCATTTT,CASTSREGNQPQHF